This T cell receptor beta chain was captured by sequencing in a study of T cell responses to AZD1222 COVID-19 vaccine. The assay was immunoSEQ multiplex PCR, and TCRdb's table has in-frame clones only and misses some. Of around 150,000 clones in the sample, roughly 92% were seen once. Regarding the study as a whole: Among spike-specific TCRs, nearly half reportedly target unmutated variant regions. Once two AZD1222 doses were given, Spike-specific TCR breadth and depth went up. The study identified only six AZD1222 recipients as seropositive at baseline. Researchers took repertoire samples only after the peak T cell response had come.

For this clone: Its antigen is unidentified.

The germline gives CDR1 SGHTA, CDR2 FQGTGA. CDR3 size: 15 residues. Losses at the gene ends were 5 bases for V and 4 bases for J; bases not matched to a gene: 6. This sequence originates from an adult who received the AZD1222 COVID-19 vaccine. Sequencing used peripheral blood, obtained 28 days after the second AZD1222 dose. The V gene is TRBV7-3, the J gene TRBJ2-1; TRBD1 aligns across 9 bases. The CDR3 DNA is TGTGCCAGCAGCCCGACAGGGGGTACGTACAATGAGCAGTTCTTC. Translated: CASSPTGGTYNEQFF.